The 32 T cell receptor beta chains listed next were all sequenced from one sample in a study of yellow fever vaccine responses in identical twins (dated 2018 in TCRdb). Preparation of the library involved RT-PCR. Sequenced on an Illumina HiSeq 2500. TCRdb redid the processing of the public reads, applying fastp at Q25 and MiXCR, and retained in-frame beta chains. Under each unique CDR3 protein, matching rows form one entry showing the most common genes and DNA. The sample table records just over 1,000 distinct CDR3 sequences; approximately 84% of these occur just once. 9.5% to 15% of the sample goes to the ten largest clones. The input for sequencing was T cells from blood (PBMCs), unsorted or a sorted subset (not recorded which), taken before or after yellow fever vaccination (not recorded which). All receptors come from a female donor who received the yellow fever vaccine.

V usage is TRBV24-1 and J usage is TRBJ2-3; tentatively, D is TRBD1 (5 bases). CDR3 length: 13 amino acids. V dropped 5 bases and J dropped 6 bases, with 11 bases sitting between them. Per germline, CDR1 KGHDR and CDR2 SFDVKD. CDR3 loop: CATSGSNRDTQYF. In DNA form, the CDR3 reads TGTGCCACCAGTGGTTCGAACAGGGATACGCAGTATTTT.

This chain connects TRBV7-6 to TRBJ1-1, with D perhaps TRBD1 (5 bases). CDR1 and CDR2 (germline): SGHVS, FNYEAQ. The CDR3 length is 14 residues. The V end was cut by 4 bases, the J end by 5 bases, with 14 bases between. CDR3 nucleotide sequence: TGTGCCAGCAGCTCCCGGGGGGGGAATACTGAAGCTTTCTTT. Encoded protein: CASSSRGGNTEAFF.

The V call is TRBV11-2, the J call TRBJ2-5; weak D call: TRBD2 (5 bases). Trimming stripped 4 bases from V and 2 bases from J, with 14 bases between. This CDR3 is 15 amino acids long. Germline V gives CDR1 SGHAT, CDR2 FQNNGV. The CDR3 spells CASSSRGSKQETQYF. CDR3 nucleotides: TGTGCCAGCAGCTCCCGGGGTAGTAAGCAAGAGACCCAGTACTTC.

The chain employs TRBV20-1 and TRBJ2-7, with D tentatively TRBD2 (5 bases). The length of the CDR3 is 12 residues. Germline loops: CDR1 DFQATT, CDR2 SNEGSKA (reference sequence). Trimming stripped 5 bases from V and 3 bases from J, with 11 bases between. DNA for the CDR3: TGCAGTGCTGTCGGTGGAGGCTACGAGCAGTACGTC. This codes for CSAVGGGYEQYV.

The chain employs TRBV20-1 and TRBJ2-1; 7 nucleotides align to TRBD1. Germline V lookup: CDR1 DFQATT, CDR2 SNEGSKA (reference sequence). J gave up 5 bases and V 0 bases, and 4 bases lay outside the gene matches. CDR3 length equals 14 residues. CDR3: CSARDAQGNNEQFF. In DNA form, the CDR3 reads TGCAGTGCTAGAGATGCACAGGGGAACAATGAGCAGTTCTTC.

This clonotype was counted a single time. The CDR3 DNA is TGCGCCAGCAGCCAAGATCCGAGCGGGATAAACAATGAGCAGTTCTTC. This translates into CASSQDPSGINNEQFF. V is TRBV4-3 and J is TRBJ2-1; TRBD2 agrees at 7 bases. Looked up from germline, CDR1 is LGHNA and CDR2 is YSLEER. CDR3 size: 16 residues. With 0 bases clipped from V and 5 bases from J, the junction kept 7 bases outside the gene matches.

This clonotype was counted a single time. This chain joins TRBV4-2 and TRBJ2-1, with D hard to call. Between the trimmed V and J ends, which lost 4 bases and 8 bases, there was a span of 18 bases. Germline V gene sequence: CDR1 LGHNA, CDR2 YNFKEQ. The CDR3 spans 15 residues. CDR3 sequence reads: CASSPGPPRSYEQFF. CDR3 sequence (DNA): TGTGCCAGCAGCCCCGGGCCTCCCCGCTCGTATGAGCAGTTCTTC.

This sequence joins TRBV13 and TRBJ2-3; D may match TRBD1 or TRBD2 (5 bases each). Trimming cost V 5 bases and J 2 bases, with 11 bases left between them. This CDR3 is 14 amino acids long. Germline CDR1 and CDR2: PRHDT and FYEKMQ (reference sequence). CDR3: CASSGDQPTDTQYF. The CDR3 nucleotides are TGTGCCAGCAGCGGGGACCAACCCACAGATACGCAGTATTTT.

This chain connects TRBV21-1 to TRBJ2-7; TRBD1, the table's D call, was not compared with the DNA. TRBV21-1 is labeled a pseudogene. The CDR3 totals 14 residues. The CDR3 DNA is TGTGCCAGCAGCCCTCAGCTCGGGCGTGGGGAGCAGTACGTC. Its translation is CASSPQLGRGEQYV.

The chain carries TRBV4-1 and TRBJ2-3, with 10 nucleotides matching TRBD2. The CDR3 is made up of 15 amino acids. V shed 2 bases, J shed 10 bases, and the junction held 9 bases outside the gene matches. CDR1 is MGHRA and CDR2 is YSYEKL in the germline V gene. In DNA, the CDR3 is TGCGCCAGCAGCCAAATCAAGCGGGAGGGCGGCGCGCAGTATTTT. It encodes CASSQIKREGGAQYF.

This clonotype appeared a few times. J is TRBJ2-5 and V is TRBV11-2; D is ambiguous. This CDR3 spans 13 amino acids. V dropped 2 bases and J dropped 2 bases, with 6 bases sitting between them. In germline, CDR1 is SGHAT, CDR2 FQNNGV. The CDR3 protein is CASSLWRQETQYF. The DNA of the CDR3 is TGTGCCAGCAGCTTATGGAGACAAGAGACCCAGTACTTC.

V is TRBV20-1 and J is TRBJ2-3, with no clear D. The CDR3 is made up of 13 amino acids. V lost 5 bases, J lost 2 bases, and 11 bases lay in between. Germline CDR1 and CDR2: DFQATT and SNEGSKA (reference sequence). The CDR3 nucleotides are TGCAGTGCTGCCCGACCGACCACAGATACGCAGTATTTT. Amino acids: CSAARPTTDTQYF.

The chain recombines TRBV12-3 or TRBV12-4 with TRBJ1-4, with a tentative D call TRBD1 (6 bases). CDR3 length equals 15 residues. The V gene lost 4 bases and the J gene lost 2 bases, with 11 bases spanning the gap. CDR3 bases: TGTGCCAGCAGTTCCTACAGGGACACTAATGAAAAACTGTTTTTT. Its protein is CASSSYRDTNEKLFF.

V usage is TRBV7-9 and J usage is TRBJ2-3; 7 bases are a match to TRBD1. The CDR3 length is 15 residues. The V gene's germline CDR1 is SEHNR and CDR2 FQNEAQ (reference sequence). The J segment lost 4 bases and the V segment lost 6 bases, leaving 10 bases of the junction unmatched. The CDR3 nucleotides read TGTGCCAGCAGATCCACAGGGGAGATGGCAGATACGCAGTATTTT. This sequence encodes CASRSTGEMADTQYF.

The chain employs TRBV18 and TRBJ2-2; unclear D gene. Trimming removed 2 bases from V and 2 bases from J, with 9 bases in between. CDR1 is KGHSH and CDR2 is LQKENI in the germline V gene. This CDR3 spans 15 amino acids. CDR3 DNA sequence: TGTGCCAGCTCACCAATCCGACAAAACACCGGGGAGCTGTTTTTT. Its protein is CASSPIRQNTGELFF.

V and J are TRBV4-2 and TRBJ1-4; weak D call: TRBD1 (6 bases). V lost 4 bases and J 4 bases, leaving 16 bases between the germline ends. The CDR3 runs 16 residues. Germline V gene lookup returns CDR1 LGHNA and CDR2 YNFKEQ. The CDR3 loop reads CASSPEAGRGNEKLFF. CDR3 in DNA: TGTGCCAGCAGCCCCGAGGCGGGCAGGGGTAATGAAAAACTGTTTTTT.

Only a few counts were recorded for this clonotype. The CDR3 DNA follows: TGTGCCAGCAGATCCATGGACAGGAACGATAGCAATCAGCCCCAGCATTTT. It codes for CASRSMDRNDSNQPQHF. The chain has TRBV7-1 and TRBJ1-5; 7 bases align to TRBD1. TRBV7-1 is placed among ORFs of uncertain function. Trimming cost V 6 bases and J 0 bases; bases outside gene matches: 11. This CDR3 contains 17 residues.

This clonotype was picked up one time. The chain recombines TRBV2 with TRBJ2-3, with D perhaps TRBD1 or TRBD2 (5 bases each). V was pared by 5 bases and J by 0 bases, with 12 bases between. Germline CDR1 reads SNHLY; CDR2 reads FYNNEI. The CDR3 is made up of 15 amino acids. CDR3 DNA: TGTGCCAGCAGTCAAGGGACCGCTAGCACAGATACGCAGTATTTT. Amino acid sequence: CASSQGTASTDTQYF.

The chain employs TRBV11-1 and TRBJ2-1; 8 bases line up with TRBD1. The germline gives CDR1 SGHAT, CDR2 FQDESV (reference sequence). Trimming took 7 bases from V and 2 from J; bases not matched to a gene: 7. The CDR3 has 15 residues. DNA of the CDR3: TGTGCCAGCATCAACGGACAGGGAGCCTACAATGAGCAGTTCTTC. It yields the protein CASINGQGAYNEQFF. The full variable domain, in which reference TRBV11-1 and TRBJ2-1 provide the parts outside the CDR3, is EAEVAQSPRYKITEKSQAVAFWCDPISGHATLYWYRQILGQGPELLVQFQDESVVDDSQLPKDRFSAERLKGVDSTLKIQPAELGDSAMYLCASINGQGAYNEQFFGPGTRLTVL.

CDR3 sequence (DNA): TGCAGTGCTTTTCGACAGGGAAACACTGAAGCTTTCTTT. Translating gives CSAFRQGNTEAFF. The chain recombines TRBV20-1 with TRBJ1-1, with 7 bases lining up with TRBD1. CDR3 size: 13 residues. Trimming took 5 bases from V and 2 from J; bases not matched to a gene: 5. Germline values: CDR1 DFQATT, CDR2 SNEGSKA (reference sequence).

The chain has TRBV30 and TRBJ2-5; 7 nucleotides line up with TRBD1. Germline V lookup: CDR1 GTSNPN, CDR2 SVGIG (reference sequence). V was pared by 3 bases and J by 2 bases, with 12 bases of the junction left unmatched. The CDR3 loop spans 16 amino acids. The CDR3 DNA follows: TGTGCCTGGAGCGATGAACAGGGGTTCAGGCAAGAGACCCAGTACTTC. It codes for CAWSDEQGFRQETQYF.

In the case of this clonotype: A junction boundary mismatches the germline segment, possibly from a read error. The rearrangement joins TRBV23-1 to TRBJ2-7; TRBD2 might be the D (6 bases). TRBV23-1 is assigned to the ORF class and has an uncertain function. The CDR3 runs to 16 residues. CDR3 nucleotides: TGCGCCAGCAGCCAATCGTTTCCGGGAGAGTCCTACGAGCAGTACTTC. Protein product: CASSQSFPGESYEQYF.

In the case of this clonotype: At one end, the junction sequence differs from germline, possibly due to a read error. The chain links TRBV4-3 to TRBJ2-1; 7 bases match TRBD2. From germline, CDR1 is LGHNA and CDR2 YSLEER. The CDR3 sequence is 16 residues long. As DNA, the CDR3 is TGCGTCAGCAGCCCCTGGCTAGCGGCAATGCGGAATGAGCAGTTCTTC. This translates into CVSSPWLAAMRNEQFF.

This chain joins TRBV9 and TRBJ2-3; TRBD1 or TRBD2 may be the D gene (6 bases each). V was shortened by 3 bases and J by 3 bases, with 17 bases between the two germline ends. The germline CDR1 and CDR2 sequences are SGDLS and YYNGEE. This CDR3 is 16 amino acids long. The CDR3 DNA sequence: TGTGCCAGCAGCGACCCAGGAGGGGGGCCGACAGATACGCAGTATTTT. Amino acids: CASSDPGGGPTDTQYF. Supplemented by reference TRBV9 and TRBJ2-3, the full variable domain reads DSGVTQTPKHLITATGQRVTLRCSPRSGDLSVYWYQQSLDQGLQFLIQYYNGEERAKGNILERFSAQQFPDLHSELNLSSLELGDSALYFCASSDPGGGPTDTQYFGPGTRLTVL.

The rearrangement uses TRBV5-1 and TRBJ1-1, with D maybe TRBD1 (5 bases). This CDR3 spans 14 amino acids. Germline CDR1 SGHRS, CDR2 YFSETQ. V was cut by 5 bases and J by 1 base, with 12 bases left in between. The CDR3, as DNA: TGCGCCAGCAGACCTACTACAGGGAACACTGAAGCTTTCTTT. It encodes CASRPTTGNTEAFF.

CDR3 loop: CASGGLYNEQFF. The CDR3 DNA is TGTGCCAGCGGGGGACTTTACAATGAGCAGTTCTTC. This chain uses TRBV6-1 with TRBJ2-1; D might be TRBD2 (6 bases). The germline gives CDR1 MNHNS, CDR2 SASEGT. V gave up 8 bases and J gave up 4 bases, with 9 bases separating them. The CDR3 length is 12 residues.

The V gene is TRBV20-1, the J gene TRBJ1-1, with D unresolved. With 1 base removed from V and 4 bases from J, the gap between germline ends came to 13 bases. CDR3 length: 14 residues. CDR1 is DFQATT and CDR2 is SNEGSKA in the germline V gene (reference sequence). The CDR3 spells CSARGTNEVTEAFF. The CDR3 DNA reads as TGCAGTGCTAGAGGCACAAATGAGGTCACTGAAGCTTTCTTT.

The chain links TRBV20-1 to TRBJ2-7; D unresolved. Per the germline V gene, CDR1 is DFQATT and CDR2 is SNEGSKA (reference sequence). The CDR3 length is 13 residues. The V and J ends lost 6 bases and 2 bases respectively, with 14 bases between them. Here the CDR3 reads CSAVRQDPYEQYF. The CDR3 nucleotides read TGCAGTGCCGTCCGGCAGGACCCCTACGAGCAGTACTTC.

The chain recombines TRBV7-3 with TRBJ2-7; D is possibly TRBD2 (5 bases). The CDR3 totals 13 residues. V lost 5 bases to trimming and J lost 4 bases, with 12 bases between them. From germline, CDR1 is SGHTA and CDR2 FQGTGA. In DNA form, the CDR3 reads TGTGCCAGCAGCCCCTCGGGGTTTTACGAGCAGTACGTC. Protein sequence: CASSPSGFYEQYV.

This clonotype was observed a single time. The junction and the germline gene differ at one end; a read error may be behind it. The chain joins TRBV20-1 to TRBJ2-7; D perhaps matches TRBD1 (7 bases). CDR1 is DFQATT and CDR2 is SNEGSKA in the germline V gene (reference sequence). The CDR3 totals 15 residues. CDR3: CSADTGASASDEQYF. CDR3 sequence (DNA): TGCAGTGCAGACACAGGGGCTAGCGCCTCCGACGAGCAGTACTTC.

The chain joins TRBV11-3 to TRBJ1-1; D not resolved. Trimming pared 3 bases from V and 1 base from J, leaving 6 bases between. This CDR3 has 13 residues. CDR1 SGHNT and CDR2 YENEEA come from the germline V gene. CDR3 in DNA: TGTGCCAGCAGCTTTACCGAGAACACTGAAGCTTTCTTT. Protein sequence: CASSFTENTEAFF.

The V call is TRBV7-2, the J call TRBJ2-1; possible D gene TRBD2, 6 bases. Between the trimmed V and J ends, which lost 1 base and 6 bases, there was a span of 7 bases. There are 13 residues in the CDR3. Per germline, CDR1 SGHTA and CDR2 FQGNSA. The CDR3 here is CASSLGGVNEQFF. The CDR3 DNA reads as TGTGCCAGCAGCTTAGGGGGGGTCAATGAGCAGTTCTTC.